This T cell receptor (beta chain) was identified during a study of response to subunit inactivated influenza vaccine. TCRdb reprocessed the RT-PCR reads with MiXCR, giving one entry per CDR3 protein. There are hundreds of thousands of distinct CDR3 sequences in the sample; over 11% occur only once, and around 6.5% lies in the top ten. Germline V gene sequence: CDR1 DFQATT, CDR2 SNEGSKA (reference sequence). There are 16 residues in the CDR3. Unmatched junction bases numbered 14, after V lost 2 bases and J lost 7 bases. This clonotype was found many times. Its antigen is as yet unknown. Study-wide points: It was the authors' suggestion that each seasonal influenza vaccination recruits few new T cells.

The material was PBMCs from blood, obtained less than 15 days before vaccination. The receptor was isolated from a man aged 45 to 65 who received an inactivated influenza vaccine. The J gene is TRBJ2-1, the V gene TRBV20-1; TRBD1 matches at 7 bases. The CDR3 bases are TGCAGTGCTAGACCGACAGGGCTTCGGCTACTAAATGAGCAGTTCTTC. It yields the protein CSARPTGLRLLNEQFF.